The present entry profiles one T cell receptor beta chain with its context. Per the original methods: Estimates of nucleated cell counts were drawn from the amplification of reference gene primers. The table came from immunoSEQ multiplex PCR; TCRdb's copy has only in-frame clones and leaves some out. V, J and clone size are taken as reported in that table, and D and trimming were inferred from the DNA itself. The data contain around 85,000 clones, approximately 85% of them singletons. This sample was included in a study of blood T cell repertoires in COVID-19. Study as a whole: T cells, B-cell-depleted T cells, or PBMCs supplied cDNA or gDNA.

The sequencing input was peripheral blood. This TCR was sampled from a man in his forties or fifties with active COVID-19.

CDR3 protein: CASSQDRGAVTEAFF. In nucleotides, the CDR3 is TGTGCCAGCAGCCAAGATCGGGGGGCGGTCACTGAAGCTTTCTTT. The V call is TRBV3-1 (or the pseudogene TRBV3-2), the J call TRBJ1-1; a weak D match, TRBD1 (6 bases). Looked up from germline, CDR1 is LGHDT and CDR2 is YNNKEL (reference sequence). Deletions cut 0 bases from V and 4 bases from J, with 12 bases between. The CDR3 has 15 residues.